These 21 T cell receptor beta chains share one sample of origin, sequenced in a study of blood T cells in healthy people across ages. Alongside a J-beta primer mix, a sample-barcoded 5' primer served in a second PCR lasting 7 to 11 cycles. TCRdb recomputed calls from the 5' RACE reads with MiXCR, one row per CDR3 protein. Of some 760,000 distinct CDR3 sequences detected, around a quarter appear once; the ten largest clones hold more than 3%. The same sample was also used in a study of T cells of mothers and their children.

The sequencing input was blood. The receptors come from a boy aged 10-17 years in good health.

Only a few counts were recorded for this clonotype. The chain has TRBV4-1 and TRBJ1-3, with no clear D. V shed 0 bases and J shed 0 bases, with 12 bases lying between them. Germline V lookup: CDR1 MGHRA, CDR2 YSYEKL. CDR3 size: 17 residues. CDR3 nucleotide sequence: TGCGCCAGCAGCCAAGATTTAGGGATTCTCTCTGGAAACACCATATATTTT. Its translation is CASSQDLGILSGNTIYF.

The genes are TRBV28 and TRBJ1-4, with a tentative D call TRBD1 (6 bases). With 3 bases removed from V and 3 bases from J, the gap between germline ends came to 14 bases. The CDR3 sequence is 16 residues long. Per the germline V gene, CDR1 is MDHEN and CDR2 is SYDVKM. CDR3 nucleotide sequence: TGTGCCAGCAGTTTTAACAGGGAGTCGGCTAATGAAAAACTGTTTTTT. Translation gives CASSFNRESANEKLFF.

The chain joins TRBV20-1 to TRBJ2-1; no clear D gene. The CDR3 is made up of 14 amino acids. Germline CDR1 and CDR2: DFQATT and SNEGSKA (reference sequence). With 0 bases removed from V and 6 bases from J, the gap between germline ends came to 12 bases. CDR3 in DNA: TGCAGTGCTAGAGACTCTCCCGTCTCCAATGAGCAGTTCTTC. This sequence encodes CSARDSPVSNEQFF.

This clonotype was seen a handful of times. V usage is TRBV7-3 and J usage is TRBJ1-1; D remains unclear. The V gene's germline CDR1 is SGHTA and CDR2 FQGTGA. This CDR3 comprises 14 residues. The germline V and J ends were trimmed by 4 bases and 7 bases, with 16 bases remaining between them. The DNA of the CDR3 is TGTGCCAGCAGCTCGGGTCATACTGCGGGTGAAGCTTTCTTT. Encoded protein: CASSSGHTAGEAFF.

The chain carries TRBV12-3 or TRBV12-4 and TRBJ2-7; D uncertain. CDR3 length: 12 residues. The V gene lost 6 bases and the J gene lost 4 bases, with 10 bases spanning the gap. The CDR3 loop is CASRPDQYEQYF. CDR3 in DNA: TGTGCCAGCAGACCGGACCAATACGAGCAGTACTTC.

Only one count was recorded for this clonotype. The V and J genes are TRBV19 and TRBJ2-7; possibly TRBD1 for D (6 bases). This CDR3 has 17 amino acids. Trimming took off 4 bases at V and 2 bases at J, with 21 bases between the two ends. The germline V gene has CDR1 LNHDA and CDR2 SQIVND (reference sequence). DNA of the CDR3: TGTGCCAGTAGTAAGAGAACCGGGGCCGAGGGGGCCTACGAGCAGTACTTC. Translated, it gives CASSKRTGAEGAYEQYF.

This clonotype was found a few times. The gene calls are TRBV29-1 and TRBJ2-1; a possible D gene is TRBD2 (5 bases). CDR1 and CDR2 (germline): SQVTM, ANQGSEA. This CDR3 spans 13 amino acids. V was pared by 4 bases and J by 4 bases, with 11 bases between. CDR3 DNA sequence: TGCAGCGTTGCCCCGAGCGGATACAATGAGCAGTTCTTC. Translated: CSVAPSGYNEQFF.

The CDR3 DNA reads TGTGCCAGCTGGGGGACAGATACCAGGGGTAGCACAGATACGCAGTATTTT. This encodes CASWGTDTRGSTDTQYF. V usage is TRBV12-3 or TRBV12-4 and J usage is TRBJ2-3, with 7 positions matching TRBD1. Trimming took 8 bases from V and 0 from J; bases not matched to a gene: 14. This CDR3 has 17 residues.

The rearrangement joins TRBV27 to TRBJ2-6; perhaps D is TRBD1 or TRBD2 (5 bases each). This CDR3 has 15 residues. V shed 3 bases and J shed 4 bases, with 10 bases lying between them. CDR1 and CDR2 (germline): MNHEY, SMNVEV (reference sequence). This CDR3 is CASSFMGVGANVLTF. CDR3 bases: TGTGCCAGCAGTTTCATGGGGGTAGGGGCCAACGTCCTGACTTTC.

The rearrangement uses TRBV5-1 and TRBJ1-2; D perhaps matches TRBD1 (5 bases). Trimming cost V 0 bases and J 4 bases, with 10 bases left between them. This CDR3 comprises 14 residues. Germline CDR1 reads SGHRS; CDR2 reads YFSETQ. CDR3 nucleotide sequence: TGCGCCAGCAGCTTGGCCAGGGTTGGCTATGGCTACACCTTC. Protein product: CASSLARVGYGYTF.

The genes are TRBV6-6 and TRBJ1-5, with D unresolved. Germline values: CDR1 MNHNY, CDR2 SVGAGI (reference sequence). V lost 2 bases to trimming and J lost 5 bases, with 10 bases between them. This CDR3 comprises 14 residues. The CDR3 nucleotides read TGTGCCAGCAGTTACATCTTCGGTGATCAGCCCCAGCATTTT. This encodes CASSYIFGDQPQHF.

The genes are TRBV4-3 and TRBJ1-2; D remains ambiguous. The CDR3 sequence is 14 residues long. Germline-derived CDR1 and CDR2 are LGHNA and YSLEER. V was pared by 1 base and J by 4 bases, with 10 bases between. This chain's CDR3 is CASSQGIVGYGYTF. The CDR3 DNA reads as TGCGCCAGCAGCCAAGGTATTGTCGGCTATGGCTACACCTTC.

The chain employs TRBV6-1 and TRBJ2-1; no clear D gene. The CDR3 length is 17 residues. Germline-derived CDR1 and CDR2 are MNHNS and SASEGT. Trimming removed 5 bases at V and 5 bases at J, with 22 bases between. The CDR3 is CASSFRPKPLINNEQFF. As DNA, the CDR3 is TGTGCCAGCAGTTTCCGACCCAAACCCTTAATAAACAATGAGCAGTTCTTC.

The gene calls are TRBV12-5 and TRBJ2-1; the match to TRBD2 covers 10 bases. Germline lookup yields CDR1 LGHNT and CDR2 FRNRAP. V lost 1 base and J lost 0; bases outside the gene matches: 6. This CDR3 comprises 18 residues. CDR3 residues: CASGLGGASGSSYNEQFF. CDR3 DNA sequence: TGTGCTAGTGGTTTGGGGGGGGCTAGCGGGAGCTCCTACAATGAGCAGTTCTTC.

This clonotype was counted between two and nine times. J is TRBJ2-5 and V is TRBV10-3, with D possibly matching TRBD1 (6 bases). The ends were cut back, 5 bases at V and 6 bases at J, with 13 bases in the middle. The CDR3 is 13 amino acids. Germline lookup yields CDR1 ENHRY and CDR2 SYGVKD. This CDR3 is CAISSDSTKTQYF. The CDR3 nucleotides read TGTGCCATCAGTTCGGACAGTACGAAGACCCAGTACTTC.

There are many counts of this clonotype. The CDR3 nucleotides are TGTGCCAGCAGCTTAATAGACGGGGAGACCCAGTACTTC. Its protein is CASSLIDGETQYF. The chain uses TRBV7-3 and TRBJ2-5; D gene uncertain. Germline V gene data show CDR1 as SGHTA and CDR2 as FQGTGA. The CDR3 totals 13 residues. V shed 1 base and J shed 5 bases, with 8 bases lying between them.

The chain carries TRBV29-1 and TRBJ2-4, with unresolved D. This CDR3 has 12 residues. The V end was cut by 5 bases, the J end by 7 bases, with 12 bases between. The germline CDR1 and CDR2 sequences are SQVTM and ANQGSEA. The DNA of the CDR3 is TGCAGCGTTAACGAATATGGGAACATTCAGTACTTC. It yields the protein CSVNEYGNIQYF.

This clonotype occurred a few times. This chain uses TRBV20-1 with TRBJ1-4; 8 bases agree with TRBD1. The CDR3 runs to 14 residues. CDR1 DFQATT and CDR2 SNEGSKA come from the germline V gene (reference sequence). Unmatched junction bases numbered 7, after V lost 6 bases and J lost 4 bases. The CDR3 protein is CSAHQQGDNEKLFF. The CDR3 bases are TGCAGTGCCCACCAACAGGGGGATAATGAAAAACTGTTTTTT.

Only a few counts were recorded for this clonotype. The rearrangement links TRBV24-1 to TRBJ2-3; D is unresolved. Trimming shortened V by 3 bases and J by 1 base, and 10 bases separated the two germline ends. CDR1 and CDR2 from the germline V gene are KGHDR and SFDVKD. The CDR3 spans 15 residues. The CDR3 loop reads CATSDPPLGTDTQYF. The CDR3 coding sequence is TGTGCCACCAGTGATCCCCCCCTAGGCACAGATACGCAGTATTTT.

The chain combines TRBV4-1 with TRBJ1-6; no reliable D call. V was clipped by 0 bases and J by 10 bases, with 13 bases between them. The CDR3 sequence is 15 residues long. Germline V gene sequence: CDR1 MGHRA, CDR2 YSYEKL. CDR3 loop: CASSQDGEGRSPLHF. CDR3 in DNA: TGCGCCAGCAGCCAAGATGGAGAAGGGCGCTCACCCCTCCACTTT.

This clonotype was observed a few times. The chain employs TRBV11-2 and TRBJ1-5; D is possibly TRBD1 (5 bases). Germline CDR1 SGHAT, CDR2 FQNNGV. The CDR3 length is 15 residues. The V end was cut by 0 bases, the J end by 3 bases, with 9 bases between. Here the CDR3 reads CASSLDPGHNQPQHF. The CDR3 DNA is TGTGCCAGCAGCTTAGATCCGGGGCACAATCAGCCCCAGCATTTT.